Below are 28 T cell receptor beta chains sequenced from a single sample in a study of blood T cell repertoires in COVID-19. Repertoires were generated with immunoSEQ multiplex PCR, while TCRdb's copy carries only in-frame clones and drops some. Here the sample spans around 270,000 clones, around 90% being singletons. Sequencing input: peripheral blood. Source of these receptors: an older woman with COVID-19, enrolled during active disease.

The chain links TRBV5-1 to TRBJ1-4; D possibly corresponds to TRBD1 (5 bases). The CDR3 totals 17 residues. With 4 bases removed from V and 3 bases from J, the gap between germline ends came to 19 bases. The germline V gene has CDR1 SGHRS and CDR2 YFSETQ. CDR3 region: CASSPLLYGGSNEKLFF. Here the CDR3 DNA reads TGCGCCAGCAGCCCCCTCCTATACGGGGGATCTAATGAAAAACTGTTTTTT. The full variable domain, its missing parts supplied by reference TRBV5-1 and TRBJ1-4, is KAGVTQTPRYLIKTRGQQVTLSCSPISGHRSVSWYQQTPGQGLQFLFEYFSETQRNKGNFPGRFSGRQFSNSRSEMNVSTLELGDSALYLCASSPLLYGGSNEKLFFGSGTQLSVL.

The gene calls are TRBV9 and TRBJ1-2; 7 nucleotides line up with TRBD1. Unmatched junction bases numbered 10, after V lost 3 bases and J lost 8 bases. The CDR3 has 14 residues. Germline CDR1 reads SGDLS; CDR2 reads YYNGEE. The CDR3 loop reads CASSATGTLGGYTF. The CDR3 DNA reads TGTGCCAGCAGCGCGACAGGGACCCTTGGGGGCTACACCTTC. The variable domain in full, completed from reference TRBV9 and TRBJ1-2, reads DSGVTQTPKHLITATGQRVTLRCSPRSGDLSVYWYQQSLDQGLQFLIQYYNGEERAKGNILERFSAQQFPDLHSELNLSSLELGDSALYFCASSATGTLGGYTFGSGTRLTVV.

This chain connects TRBV29-1 to TRBJ2-1; 11 bases align to TRBD1. CDR1 SQVTM and CDR2 ANQGSEA come from the germline V gene. This CDR3 spans 15 amino acids. The junction had 8 bases not matched to a gene; V was cut back by 4 bases and J by 6 bases. The CDR3 DNA is TGCAGCGTTGTAGGTCGGGGACAGGGGGTCAATGAGCAGTTCTTC. Its translation is CSVVGRGQGVNEQFF.

CDR3 DNA: TGTGCCTGGGACAGGGGGCGTTTCATTCAGTACTTC. Translating gives CAWDRGRFIQYF. V is TRBV30 and J is TRBJ2-4, with 10 bases fitting TRBD1. The J segment lost 9 bases and the V segment lost 5 bases, leaving 4 bases of the junction unmatched. CDR1 GTSNPN and CDR2 SVGIG come from the germline V gene (reference sequence). The CDR3 length is 12 residues.

The chain combines TRBV7-9 with TRBJ2-2, with TRBD2 as a possible D gene (6 bases). Trimming pared 5 bases from V and 3 bases from J, leaving 10 bases between. This CDR3 is built from 14 residues. Germline V gene lookup returns CDR1 SEHNR and CDR2 FQNEAQ (reference sequence). The CDR3 spells CASSPGRYTGELFF. As DNA, the CDR3 is TGTGCCAGCAGCCCAGGGAGGTACACCGGGGAGCTGTTTTTT. The whole variable domain, filled in from reference TRBV7-9 and TRBJ2-2, reads DTGVSQNPRHKITKRGQNVTFRCDPISEHNRLYWYRQTLGQGPEFLTYFQNEAQLEKSRLLSDRFSAERPKGSFSTLEIQRTEQGDSAMYLCASSPGRYTGELFFGEGSRLTVL.

The genes are TRBV9 and TRBJ1-6, with D uncertain. This CDR3 spans 14 amino acids. CDR1 and CDR2 from the germline V gene are SGDLS and YYNGEE. V was cut by 6 bases and J by 7 bases, with 14 bases left in between. CDR3 sequence: CASNPEPSNSPLHF. The CDR3 coding sequence is TGTGCCAGCAACCCCGAGCCTAGCAATTCACCCCTCCACTTT. Using reference TRBV9 and TRBJ1-6 for the parts outside the CDR3, the full variable domain is DSGVTQTPKHLITATGQRVTLRCSPRSGDLSVYWYQQSLDQGLQFLIQYYNGEERAKGNILERFSAQQFPDLHSELNLSSLELGDSALYFCASNPEPSNSPLHFGNGTRLTVT.

The chain carries TRBV7-2 and TRBJ2-3, with 12 bases fitting TRBD2. Germline CDR1 reads SGHTA; CDR2 reads FQGNSA. The CDR3 extends over 15 amino acids. The junction had 5 bases not matched to a gene; V was cut back by 4 bases and J by 6 bases. The CDR3 DNA sequence: TGTGCCAGCAGCTCGCGGACTAGCGGGATGGATACGCAGTATTTT. Protein product: CASSSRTSGMDTQYF.

The chain carries TRBV29-1 and TRBJ1-2, with D perhaps TRBD1 (5 bases). The CDR3 sequence is 12 residues long. Deletions cut 3 bases from V and 6 bases from J, with 11 bases between. CDR1 is SQVTM, CDR2 ANQGSEA, per germline. CDR3 sequence: CSVEAGNDGYTF. CDR3 DNA sequence: TGCAGCGTTGAGGCAGGGAACGATGGCTACACCTTC.

The rearrangement uses TRBV19 and TRBJ1-2, with 7 bases that match TRBD1. The CDR3 contains 14 residues. Germline V lookup: CDR1 LNHDA, CDR2 SQIVND (reference sequence). The trim removed 3 bases at V and 8 bases at J, leaving 9 bases unmatched. CDR3 in amino acids: CASSMGQRSYGYTF. CDR3 nucleotides: TGTGCCAGTAGTATGGGACAGCGATCCTACGGCTACACCTTC.

This clone was detected a few times. The same CDR3 can be traced to other DNA sequences in this sample. CDR3 loop: CAWSPDSNQPQHF. CDR3 coding DNA: TGTGCCTGGAGTCCAGATAGCAATCAGCCCCAGCATTTT. V gene TRBV30 combines with J gene TRBJ1-5; D remains ambiguous. CDR3 length equals 13 residues. Germline V gives CDR1 GTSNPN, CDR2 SVGIG (reference sequence). Trimming stripped 2 bases from V and 0 bases from J, with 5 bases between. The full variable domain, in which reference TRBV30 and TRBJ1-5 provide the parts outside the CDR3, is SQTIHQWPATLVQPVGSPLSLECTVEGTSNPNLYWYRQAAGRGLQLLFYSVGIGQISSEVPQNLSASRPQDRQFILSSKKLLLSDSGFYLCAWSPDSNQPQHFGDGTRLSIL.

The genes are TRBV29-1 and TRBJ2-1; TRBD2 aligns across 7 bases. The germline V gene has CDR1 SQVTM and CDR2 ANQGSEA. CDR3 size: 16 residues. The J segment lost 0 bases and the V segment lost 0 bases, leaving 5 bases of the junction unmatched. CDR3 residues: CSVEEYQRGSYNEQFF. CDR3 nucleotides: TGCAGCGTTGAAGAATATCAGCGGGGCTCCTACAATGAGCAGTTCTTC.

This rearrangement joins TRBV24-1 to TRBJ2-5; TRBD1 agrees at 10 bases. The CDR3 has 17 amino acids. Germline CDR1 is KGHDR and CDR2 is SFDVKD. Trimming took 1 base from V and 7 from J; bases not matched to a gene: 11. The CDR3 spells CATSDFGRQGACWTQYF. The CDR3 DNA is TGTGCCACCAGTGATTTTGGGCGACAGGGGGCTTGTTGGACCCAGTACTTC.

This chain links TRBV11-3 with TRBJ2-7; tentatively, D is TRBD2 (6 bases). The CDR3 sequence is 14 residues long. Deletions cut 4 bases from V and 1 base from J, with 11 bases between. Per germline, CDR1 SGHNT and CDR2 YENEEA. The CDR3 DNA reads TGTGCCAGCAGCTCCTCTAGCGTATCCTACGAGCAGTACTTC. The encoded protein is CASSSSSVSYEQYF.

This chain connects TRBV7-3 to TRBJ1-5, with D possibly TRBD1 on 5 matching bases. Trimming removed 3 bases at V and 0 bases at J, with 15 bases between. Per germline, CDR1 SGHTA and CDR2 FQGTGA. CDR3 length equals 17 residues. This CDR3 is CASSFEGRSYSNQPQHF. CDR3 coding DNA: TGTGCCAGCAGCTTTGAGGGGAGGAGCTATAGCAATCAGCCCCAGCATTTT.

Comments on this clone: The germline gene is not matched at one end of the junction; a read error may be the cause. This chain links TRBV28 with TRBJ1-5, with D perhaps TRBD1 (6 bases). Looked up from germline, CDR1 is MDHEN and CDR2 is SYDVKM. The CDR3 is made up of 13 amino acids. The CDR3 here is CASSSTRFKGGRF. In nucleotides, the CDR3 is TGTGCCAGCAGTTCGACCCGATTTAAAGGGGGTAGGTTT.

The chain recombines TRBV7-9 with TRBJ1-3; D might be TRBD1 (5 bases). The length of the CDR3 is 15 residues. V lost 1 base to trimming and J lost 0 bases, with 7 bases between them. In germline, CDR1 is SEHNR, CDR2 FQNEAQ (reference sequence). The CDR3: CASSLGQYSGNTIYF. The CDR3 coding sequence is TGTGCCAGCAGCTTAGGACAGTACTCTGGAAACACCATATATTTT.

The chain is built from TRBV6-1 and TRBJ2-7, with TRBD2 matching over 8 bases. Germline V gene lookup returns CDR1 MNHNS and CDR2 SASEGT. V dropped 7 bases and J dropped 1; count of bases not matched to a gene: 6. This CDR3 contains 14 residues. CDR3 sequence reads: CASMPGGGSYEQYF. For the CDR3, the DNA is TGTGCCAGCATGCCGGGAGGGGGATCCTACGAGCAGTACTTC.

The chain carries TRBV21-1 and TRBJ2-1; the table assigns TRBD2, which was not confirmed against the DNA. TRBV21-1 is annotated as a pseudogene. The CDR3 loop spans 18 amino acids. CDR3 sequence (DNA): TGTGCCAGCAGCAAAAAAGGACAAAGGGCTAGCGGGAGAAATGAGCAGTTCTTC. Its protein is CASSKKGQRASGRNEQFF.

Here the CDR3 reads CASSPGTSGKRTYNEQFF. The CDR3 DNA sequence: TGTGCCAGCAGCCCCGGGACTAGCGGGAAACGAACCTACAATGAGCAGTTCTTC. V is TRBV5-4 and J is TRBJ2-1, with TRBD2 matching 13 bases. The V gene end was trimmed by 4 bases and the J gene end by 2 bases; junction bases not matched to a gene: 9. The CDR3 spans 18 residues. Per the germline V gene, CDR1 is SGHNT and CDR2 is YYREEE (reference sequence).

The chain is built from TRBV6-5 and TRBJ2-1; 9 bases match TRBD1. The V segment lost 7 bases and the J segment 14 bases; nucleotides outside the gene matches: 12. The CDR3 spans 13 residues. Germline V gene data show CDR1 as MNHEY and CDR2 as SVGAGI. The CDR3 here is CASTRSTRDREFF. The CDR3 DNA reads as TGTGCCAGCACCAGGAGCACTCGGGACAGGGAGTTCTTC.

This clone was seen a handful of times. The genes are TRBV7-9 and TRBJ1-1; no reliable D call. V was shortened by 0 bases and J by 10 bases, with 9 bases between the two germline ends. The germline V gene has CDR1 SEHNR and CDR2 FQNEAQ (reference sequence). CDR3 length: 12 residues. CDR3 nucleotides: TGTGCCAGCAGCTTAGCAGAGGGTTCAGCTTTCTTT. Residues: CASSLAEGSAFF.

The chain couples TRBV12-3 or TRBV12-4 to TRBJ1-2, with TRBD1 identical over 7 bases. V lost 4 bases, J lost 6 bases, and 2 bases stayed unmatched. CDR3 length: 12 residues. The CDR3: CASSYTGDGYTF. CDR3 in DNA: TGTGCCAGCAGTTATACAGGGGATGGCTACACCTTC.

This sequence joins TRBV15 and TRBJ2-7; D unclear. CDR3 length: 14 residues. The ends were cut back, 2 bases at V and 7 bases at J, with 15 bases in the middle. Germline V gene data show CDR1 as LNHNV and CDR2 as YYDKDF (reference sequence). The CDR3: CATSRSSLFVEQYF. The DNA of the CDR3 is TGTGCCACCAGCAGATCTTCTTTATTCGTTGAGCAGTACTTC.

V usage is TRBV2 and J usage is TRBJ2-3; possible D gene TRBD2, 7 bases. The V and J ends lost 11 bases and 5 bases respectively, with 17 bases between them. Looked up from germline, CDR1 is SNHLY and CDR2 is FYNNEI. The CDR3 covers 13 residues. For the CDR3, the DNA is TGTGCCGGCCAGGGGAGGGCCCTAGATACGCAGTATTTT. Its translation is CAGQGRALDTQYF.

V usage is TRBV6-2 or TRBV6-3 and J usage is TRBJ2-7, with a possible D match to TRBD1 (5 bases). The CDR3 runs 12 residues. Trimming stripped 6 bases from V and 3 bases from J, with 9 bases between. Germline V gene lookup returns CDR1 MNHEY and CDR2 SVGEGT. The CDR3 sequence is CASSLGVYEQYF. The CDR3, as DNA: TGTGCCAGCAGCCTAGGGGTCTACGAGCAGTACTTC.

The gene calls are TRBV2 and TRBJ1-2; no reliable D call. CDR3 length equals 13 residues. Germline CDR1 is SNHLY and CDR2 is FYNNEI. Trimming stripped 7 bases from V and 5 bases from J, with 14 bases between. The CDR3 nucleotides are TGTGCCAGCACTGGCGGAGCCCTTTATGGCTACACCTTC. Amino acid sequence: CASTGGALYGYTF.

This clone was picked up one time. This sequence joins TRBV6-5 and TRBJ2-2; D might be TRBD2 (6 bases). The CDR3 extends over 14 amino acids. Between the trimmed V and J ends, which lost 8 bases and 2 bases, there was a span of 12 bases. Germline V gene data show CDR1 as MNHEY and CDR2 as SVGAGI. CDR3 nucleotide sequence: TGTGCCAGCGCGTGGGACTCAAACACCGGGGAGCTGTTTTTT. As protein: CASAWDSNTGELFF.

CDR3 loop: CASSRGQYASSNEQFF. In DNA form, the CDR3 reads TGTGCCAGCAGCCGCGGACAGTATGCATCGTCCAATGAGCAGTTCTTC. This sequence joins TRBV4-2 and TRBJ2-1; a weak D match, TRBD1 (6 bases). This CDR3 comprises 16 residues. V lost 4 bases and J lost 6, with 19 bases in between. CDR1 and CDR2 (germline): LGHNA, YNFKEQ.